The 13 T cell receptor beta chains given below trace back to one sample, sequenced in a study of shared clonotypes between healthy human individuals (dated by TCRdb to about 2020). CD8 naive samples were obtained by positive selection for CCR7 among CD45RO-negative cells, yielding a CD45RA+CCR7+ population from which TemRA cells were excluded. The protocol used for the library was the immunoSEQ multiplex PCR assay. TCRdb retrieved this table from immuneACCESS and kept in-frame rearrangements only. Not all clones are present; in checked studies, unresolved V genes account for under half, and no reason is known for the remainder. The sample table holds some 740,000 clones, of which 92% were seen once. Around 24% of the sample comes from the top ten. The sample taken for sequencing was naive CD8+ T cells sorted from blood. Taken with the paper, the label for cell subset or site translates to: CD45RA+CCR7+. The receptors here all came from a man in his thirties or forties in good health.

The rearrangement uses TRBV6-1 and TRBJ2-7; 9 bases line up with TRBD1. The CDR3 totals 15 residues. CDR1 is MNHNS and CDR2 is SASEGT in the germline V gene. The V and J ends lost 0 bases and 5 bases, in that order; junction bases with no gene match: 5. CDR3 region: CASSEAWTGEDEQYF. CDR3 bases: TGTGCCAGCAGTGAAGCGTGGACAGGGGAGGACGAGCAGTACTTC.

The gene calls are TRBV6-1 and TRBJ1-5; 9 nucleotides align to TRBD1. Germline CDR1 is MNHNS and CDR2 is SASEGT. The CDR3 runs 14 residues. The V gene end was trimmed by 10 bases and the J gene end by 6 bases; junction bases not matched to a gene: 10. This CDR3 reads CATQQGALGQPQHF. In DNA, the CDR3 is TGTGCCACCCAACAGGGGGCTTTGGGTCAGCCCCAGCATTTT.

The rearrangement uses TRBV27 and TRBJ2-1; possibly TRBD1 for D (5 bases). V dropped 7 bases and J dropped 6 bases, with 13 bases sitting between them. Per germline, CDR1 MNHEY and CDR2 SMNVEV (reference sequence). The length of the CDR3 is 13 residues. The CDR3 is CASTGFRPNEQFF. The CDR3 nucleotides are TGTGCCAGCACAGGGTTTCGCCCCAATGAGCAGTTCTTC.

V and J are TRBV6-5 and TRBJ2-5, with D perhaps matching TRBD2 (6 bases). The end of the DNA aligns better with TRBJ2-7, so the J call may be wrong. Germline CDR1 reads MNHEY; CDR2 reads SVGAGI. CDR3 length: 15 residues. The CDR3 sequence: CASSRLENPFYEQYF. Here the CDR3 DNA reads TGTGCCAGCAGCCGACTAGAAAACCCATTCTACGAGCAGTACTTC.

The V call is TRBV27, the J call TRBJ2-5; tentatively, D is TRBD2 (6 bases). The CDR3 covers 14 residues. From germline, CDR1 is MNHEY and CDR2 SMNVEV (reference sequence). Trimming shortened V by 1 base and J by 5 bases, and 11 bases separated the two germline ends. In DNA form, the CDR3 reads TGTGCCAGCAGTTTATACGCGGGGATGGAGACCCAGTACTTC. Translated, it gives CASSLYAGMETQYF.

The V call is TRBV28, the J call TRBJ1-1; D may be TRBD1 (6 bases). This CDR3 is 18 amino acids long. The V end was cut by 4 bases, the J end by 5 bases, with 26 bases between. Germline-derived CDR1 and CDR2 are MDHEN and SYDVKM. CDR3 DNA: TGTGCCAGCAGTTCCCCAACTTCACCGCGACAGGCGGGTACTGAAGCTTTCTTT. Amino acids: CASSSPTSPRQAGTEAFF.

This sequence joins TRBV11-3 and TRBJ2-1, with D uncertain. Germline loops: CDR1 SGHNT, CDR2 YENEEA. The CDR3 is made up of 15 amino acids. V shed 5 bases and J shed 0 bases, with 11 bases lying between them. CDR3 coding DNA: TGTGCCAGCAGCCGCACCGAAAGCTCCTACAATGAGCAGTTCTTC. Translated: CASSRTESSYNEQFF. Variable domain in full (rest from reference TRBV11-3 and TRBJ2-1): EAGVVQSPRYKIIEKKQPVAFWCNPISGHNTLYWYLQNLGQGPELLIRYENEEAVDDSQLPKDRFSAERLKGVDSTLKIQPAELGDSAVYLCASSRTESSYNEQFFGPGTRLTVL.

CDR3 coding DNA: TGTGCCAGCAGCTTGGGAGGGGGCTCCCAGGAGACCCAGTACTTC. Translated, it gives CASSLGGGSQETQYF. This chain links TRBV5-6 with TRBJ2-5, with 7 bases lining up with TRBD1. Germline V lookup: CDR1 SGHDT, CDR2 YYEEEE. The trim removed 0 bases at V and 5 bases at J, leaving 7 bases unmatched. The CDR3 totals 15 residues.

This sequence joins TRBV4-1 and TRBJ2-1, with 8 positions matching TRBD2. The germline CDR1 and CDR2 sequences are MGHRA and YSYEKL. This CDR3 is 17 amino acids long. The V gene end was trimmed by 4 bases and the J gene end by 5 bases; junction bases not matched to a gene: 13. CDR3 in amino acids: CASSLSQSSGANNEQFF. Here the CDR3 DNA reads TGCGCCAGCAGCCTATCACAGAGTAGCGGGGCTAACAATGAGCAGTTCTTC.

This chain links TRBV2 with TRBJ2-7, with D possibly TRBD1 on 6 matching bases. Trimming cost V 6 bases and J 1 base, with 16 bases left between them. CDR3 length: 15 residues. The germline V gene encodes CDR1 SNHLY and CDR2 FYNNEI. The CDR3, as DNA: TGTGCCAGCAGGGTTTTACCGGGACAATCCTACGAGCAGTACTTC. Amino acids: CASRVLPGQSYEQYF.

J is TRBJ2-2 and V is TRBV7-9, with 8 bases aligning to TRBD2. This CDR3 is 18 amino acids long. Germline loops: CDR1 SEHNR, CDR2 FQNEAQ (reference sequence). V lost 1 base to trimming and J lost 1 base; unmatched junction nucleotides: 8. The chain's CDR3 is CASSLEISLAGNTGELFF. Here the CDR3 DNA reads TGTGCCAGCAGCTTAGAGATCTCTCTAGCGGGGAACACCGGGGAGCTGTTTTTT.

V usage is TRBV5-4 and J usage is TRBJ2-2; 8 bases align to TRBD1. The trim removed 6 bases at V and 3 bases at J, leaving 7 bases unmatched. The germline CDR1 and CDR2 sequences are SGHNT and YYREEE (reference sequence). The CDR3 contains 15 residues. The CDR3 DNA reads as TGTGCCAGCACAGGGGGCCTTGGTGACACCGGGGAGCTGTTTTTT. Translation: CASTGGLGDTGELFF.

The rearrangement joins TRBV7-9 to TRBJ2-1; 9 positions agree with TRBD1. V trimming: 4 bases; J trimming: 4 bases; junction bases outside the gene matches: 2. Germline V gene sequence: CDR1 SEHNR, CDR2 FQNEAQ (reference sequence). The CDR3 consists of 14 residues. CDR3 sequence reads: CASSSDRGYNEQFF. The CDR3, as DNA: TGTGCCAGCAGCTCGGACAGGGGTTACAATGAGCAGTTCTTC.